This T cell receptor beta chain originates from a study of blood T cell repertoires in COVID-19 (TCRdb year 2020). Turning to the overall study: Samples from collaborators originated in the United States, Italy and Spain and spanned both the acute and convalescent phases of COVID-19. The material from the prospective study consisted of cDNA or gDNA derived from T cells, B-cell-depleted T cells, or PBMCs. The dataset comprised deeply sampled blood TCRbeta repertoires from subjects exposed to, actively infected with, or recovered from COVID-19. The repertoires were released in a freely available public database intended as a resource for research on the immune response to SARS-CoV-2. The samples were drawn from the first 160 participants of the ongoing ImmuneRACE study and from some 1,300 subjects provided by 6 global collaborators. Sample metadata almost always included a de-identified subject ID, COVID-19 status, age in years and sex. Where available, HLA class I and class II types were obtained from metadata supplied by the sample provider rather than from assay-based typing.

Here is what the overall study found, with its caveats: The quantity of clinical and demographic metadata differed by source and by participant and was supplied without curation.

At one collaborating source in Seattle, patients were enrolled during active infection and were followed longitudinally through the course of disease. Whole blood was collected in K2EDTA tubes by collaborating institutions according to the institutions' own protocols. For TCRbeta analysis, collaborators shipped samples as frozen whole blood, isolated PBMCs, or DNA extracted from either of those sample types. About this clone itself: Which antigen it targets is not known. Since a much larger clone is just one base distant, this may be a read error.

TCRbeta CDR3 regions were amplified from genomic DNA using the immunoSEQ Assay, a bias-controlled multiplex PCR. The paper's data handling went like this. The number of nucleated cells in each sample was estimated from the amplification of reference gene primers within the assay. To quantify the absolute abundance of each unique TCRbeta CDR3 rearrangement, sequence reads were collapsed and filtered. For each sample, productive Simpson clonality was calculated as the square root of Simpson's diversity index over productive rearrangements. TCRdb holds this immuneACCESS table with in-frame rearrangements only. Some clones are missing; in checked studies, unresolved V genes explain under half, and the rest has no known cause. That table supplies the V and J calls and clone size; D and trimming were determined from the DNA. In this sample the table shows roughly 290,000 clones, around 85% of which occur a single time. The ten largest clones add up to about 0.9% of the sample.

This clonotype was obtained from a human donor with COVID-19, enrolled during active disease. The donor label of this sample is uncertain. Material for sequencing was peripheral blood.

The nucleotides read TGTGCCAGCAGCCCGGGACAGGGGAACACTGAAGCTTTCTTT. Translated, it gives CASSPGQGNTEAFF. The rearranged chain carries TRBV11-3 and TRBJ1-1, with 9 bases matching TRBD1. For CDR1 and CDR2, the germline V gene lists SGHNT and YENEEA. The CDR3, from cysteine to phenylalanine, totals 14 residues. Of the read, only the CDR3 DNA is kept; its 42 bases are in frame from base 1. V trim: 5 bases; J trim: 1 base; unmatched bases: 2.